These T cell receptor beta chains were read from a single sample in a study of naive and memory T cell subsets. One entry per CDR3 protein, called by TCRdb with MiXCR from the UMI-ligation and nested PCR reads. The sample includes approximately 89,000 distinct CDR3 sequences, about 6.5% seen only once; the top ten take over 1.5%. Sequences were obtained from central memory CD4+ T cells from blood. All receptors come from a human donor in good health. Each CDR3 is given with its conserved first and last residue. Each record gives: V gene, J gene, clone size, D gene, CDR3 protein, CDR3 DNA. The D gene is left open where the match is weak. Rows give clone size only sometimes, using once, few, many, or a class for an expanded clone.

>TRBV15|TRBJ1-5|few|.
CATSIPDRNQPQHF
TGTGCCACCAGCATCCCTGACAGGAATCAGCCCCAGCATTTT
>TRBV20-1|TRBJ2-7|few|.
CSATDGAAEQYF
TGCAGTGCCACCGACGGAGCGGCCGAGCAGTACTTC
>TRBV7-9|TRBJ1-4|many|TRBD1
CASSTGTGVQKLFF
TGTGCCAGCAGTACCGGGACAGGGGTGCAAAAACTGTTTTTT
>TRBV7-2|TRBJ2-2|.|.
CASNDGPDRIRGELFF
TGTGCCAGCAACGACGGACCGGATAGGATACGCGGGGAGCTGTTTTTT
>TRBV12-3/TRBV12-4|TRBJ2-1|many|.
CASSLEYEQFF
TGTGCCAGCAGTTTAGAGTATGAGCAGTTCTTC
>TRBV6-2/TRBV6-3|TRBJ2-1|few|TRBD2
CASSLVAGVYNEQFF
TGTGCCAGCAGTTTGGTAGCGGGGGTCTACAATGAGCAGTTCTTC
>TRBV5-4|TRBJ2-3|.|TRBD1
CASSFGGQGAPDTQYF
TGTGCCAGCAGCTTCGGGGGCCAGGGGGCCCCAGATACGCAGTATTTT
>TRBV5-5|TRBJ1-1|many|.
CASSLISRSRAEAFF
TGTGCCAGCAGCTTAATCTCCCGGAGTCGGGCTGAAGCTTTCTTT
>TRBV6-1|TRBJ2-3|.|.
CASSGYSGGLTDTQYF
TGTGCCAGCAGCGGATATTCCGGAGGCTTGACAGATACGCAGTATTTT
>TRBV20-1|TRBJ2-5|many|.
CSASRNFAGETQYF
TGCAGTGCTAGTCGGAATTTTGCGGGGGAGACCCAGTACTTC
>TRBV3-1|TRBJ2-5|few|.
CASSRLGQSRETQYF
TGTGCCAGCAGCCGTTTAGGACAGTCAAGAGAGACCCAGTACTTC
>TRBV27|TRBJ1-6|many|TRBD1
CASREGTANSPLHF
TGTGCCAGCCGGGAAGGGACAGCAAATTCACCCCTCCACTTT
>TRBV18|TRBJ2-1|few|TRBD2
CASSPMTSGSRSYNEQFF
TGTGCCAGCTCACCTATGACTAGCGGGAGTAGGTCCTACAATGAGCAGTTCTTC
>TRBV18|TRBJ2-5|.|TRBD2
CASGQRETGRETQYF
TGTGCCAGCGGTCAGCGGGAGACGGGGCGAGAGACCCAGTACTTC
>TRBV4-2|TRBJ1-1|many|.
CASSQGSLNTEAFF
TGTGCCAGCAGCCAAGGATCCTTGAACACTGAAGCTTTCTTT
>TRBV11-1|TRBJ1-2|many|TRBD1
CASSLNTGQGGYTF
TGTGCCAGCAGCTTAAATACCGGACAGGGCGGCTACACCTTC
>TRBV6-2/TRBV6-3|TRBJ1-1|many|TRBD1
CASSYHLPTGAGGAFF
TGTGCCAGCAGTTACCACCTACCGACAGGGGCCGGGGGAGCTTTCTTT
>TRBV20-1|TRBJ1-6|many|.
CSARGPGYTNSPLHF
TGCAGTGCACGGGGTCCGGGATATACGAATTCACCCCTCCACTTT
>TRBV6-2/TRBV6-3|TRBJ2-7|many|.
CASRVRDFTRYEQYF
TGTGCCAGCAGGGTCCGGGACTTTACAAGGTACGAGCAGTACTTC
>TRBV20-1|TRBJ1-2|many|TRBD1
CSASGTGGAYGYTF
TGCAGTGCTAGCGGGACAGGAGGGGCCTATGGCTACACCTTC
>TRBV19|TRBJ2-2|.|TRBD2
CASTAGGSTGELFF
TGTGCCAGTACCGCGGGCGGGAGTACCGGGGAGCTGTTTTTT
>TRBV7-9|TRBJ2-4|.|.
CASSPQGLANIQYF
TGTGCCAGCAGCCCCCAAGGGCTAGCAAACATTCAGTACTTC
>TRBV12-3/TRBV12-4|TRBJ1-5|many|TRBD1
CASYRQGSNQPQHF
TGTGCCAGCTATAGACAGGGGAGCAATCAGCCCCAGCATTTT
>TRBV19|TRBJ1-5|many|.
CASTRGGNSNQPQHF
TGTGCCAGTACCAGGGGCGGGAATAGCAATCAGCCCCAGCATTTT
>TRBV20-1|TRBJ2-3|many|.
CSAIQTDTQYF
TGCAGTGCTATCCAAACAGATACGCAGTATTTT
>TRBV20-1|TRBJ1-5|many|.
CSALGVGNQPQHF
TGCAGTGCCCTGGGTGTCGGGAATCAGCCCCAGCATTTT
>TRBV12-3/TRBV12-4|TRBJ1-5|.|.
CASRRGAGQPQHF
TGTGCCAGCAGACGAGGGGCAGGGCAGCCCCAGCATTTT
>TRBV7-2|TRBJ1-6|.|.
CASSALQGSPLHF
TGTGCCAGCAGCGCTCTTCAAGGGTCACCCCTCCACTTT
>TRBV30|TRBJ2-7|many|.
CAWSVGGSPLEQYF
TGTGCCTGGAGTGTTGGGGGGTCCCCACTCGAGCAGTACTTC
>TRBV5-1|TRBJ2-6|many|.
CASRIGQLNSGANVLTF
TGCGCCAGCAGGATTGGACAGCTAAACTCTGGGGCCAACGTCCTGACTTTC
>TRBV7-2|TRBJ2-1|few|TRBD2
CASRYAGTRYSEQFF
TGTGCCAGCAGGTACGCCGGGACTAGGTATAGCGAGCAGTTCTTC
>TRBV24-1|TRBJ2-2|few|.
CATSDFRTPGELFF
TGTGCCACCAGTGATTTCAGGACCCCCGGGGAGCTGTTTTTT
>TRBV7-8|TRBJ2-2|.|.
CASTQWRAGELFF
TGTGCCAGCACCCAGTGGAGGGCGGGGGAGCTGTTTTTT
>TRBV7-2|TRBJ2-7|.|TRBD2
CASSPLATNYEQYF
TGTGCCAGCAGCCCACTAGCGACAAACTACGAGCAGTACTTC
>TRBV5-4|TRBJ2-3|many|TRBD2
CASSLDLWRGAPTDTQYF
TGTGCCAGCAGCTTGGACCTATGGCGGGGGGCCCCCACAGATACGCAGTATTTT
>TRBV12-3/TRBV12-4|TRBJ1-1|.|.
CASSLMVGNTEAFF
TGTGCCAGCAGTTTAATGGTAGGGAACACTGAAGCTTTCTTT
>TRBV7-8|TRBJ2-7|.|.
CASSFPGTYYEQYF
TGTGCCAGCAGCTTCCCGGGGACCTACTACGAGCAGTACTTC
>TRBV7-2|TRBJ1-6|many|.
CASSETGFGSPLHF
TGTGCCAGCAGCGAAACAGGGTTTGGCTCACCCCTCCACTTT
>TRBV27|TRBJ2-1|few|.
CASSLLIASVNEQFF
TGTGCCAGCAGTTTACTAATAGCGTCGGTCAATGAGCAGTTCTTC
>TRBV7-6|TRBJ2-5|many|.
CASSLALTAGSRQTQYF
TGTGCCAGCAGCTTAGCCCTCACCGCGGGTAGCCGCCAGACCCAGTACTTC
>TRBV20-1|TRBJ2-7|many|.
CSATEKPGPNYEQYF
TGCAGTGCTACAGAAAAACCGGGACCCAATTACGAGCAGTACTTC
>TRBV7-2|TRBJ2-7|few|TRBD1
CASSFRQGSYEQYF
TGTGCCAGCAGCTTTCGACAGGGCTCCTACGAGCAGTACTTC
>TRBV7-9|TRBJ2-7|.|TRBD2
CASIGDGRSGYEQYF
TGTGCCAGCATAGGGGACGGGAGGTCCGGCTACGAGCAGTACTTC
>TRBV28|TRBJ2-3|.|.
CASSLWKGHTQYF
TGTGCCAGCAGTTTATGGAAGGGACATACGCAGTATTTT
>TRBV2|TRBJ1-1|few|.
CASTRELNTEAFF
TGTGCCAGCACGAGGGAATTGAACACTGAAGCTTTCTTT
>TRBV28|TRBJ1-3|many|.
CASGWGGNTIYF
TGTGCCAGCGGATGGGGAGGAAACACCATATATTTT
>TRBV4-3|TRBJ2-1|few|.
CASSPRDTTYNEQFF
TGCGCCAGCAGCCCCCGGGACACAACCTACAATGAGCAGTTCTTC
>TRBV20-1|TRBJ2-3|.|TRBD2
CSAREVGPRGGIYTDTQYF
TGCAGTGCTAGGGAGGTGGGGCCCCGGGGGGGGATATACACAGATACGCAGTATTTT
>TRBV30|TRBJ2-4|.|TRBD2
CAWRTLSGGDIQYF
TGTGCCTGGAGGACCCTCAGCGGGGGAGACATTCAGTACTTC
>TRBV3-1|TRBJ1-2|medium-sized|.
CASSDNRAASYGYTF
TGTGCCAGCAGCGATAACAGGGCGGCGAGCTATGGCTACACCTTC
>TRBV21-1|TRBJ2-7|.|.
CASSKEWGTEPYEQYF
TGTGCCAGCAGCAAAGAGTGGGGGACTGAACCCTACGAGCAGTACTTC
>TRBV11-3|TRBJ1-1|many|.
CASSEDRNTEAFF
TGTGCCAGCAGCGAAGACAGGAACACTGAAGCTTTCTTT
>TRBV6-6|TRBJ2-1|few|.
CASSSPKQSEQFF
TGTGCCAGCAGTTCCCCAAAGCAGAGTGAGCAGTTCTTC
>TRBV7-2|TRBJ2-3|.|TRBD2
CASSFLAGVDTQYF
TGTGCCAGCAGCTTTCTAGCGGGAGTAGATACGCAGTATTTT
>TRBV19|TRBJ1-1|many|.
CASSRPRMNTEAFF
TGTGCCAGTAGCCGCCCCAGAATGAACACTGAAGCTTTCTTT
>TRBV20-1|TRBJ2-3|many|.
CSARLSTDTQYF
TGCAGTGCTAGACTGAGCACAGATACGCAGTATTTT
>TRBV20-1|TRBJ2-1|many|TRBD1
CSAKRQGGNEQFF
TGCAGTGCCAAGAGACAGGGGGGCAATGAGCAGTTCTTC
>TRBV7-2|TRBJ1-2|many|TRBD1
CASSRPLDRDSGYTF
TGTGCCAGCAGCCGCCCGCTGGACAGGGATAGCGGCTACACCTTC
>TRBV2|TRBJ1-5|many|.
CASRPQGNQPQHF
TGTGCCAGCAGGCCGCAGGGGAATCAGCCCCAGCATTTT